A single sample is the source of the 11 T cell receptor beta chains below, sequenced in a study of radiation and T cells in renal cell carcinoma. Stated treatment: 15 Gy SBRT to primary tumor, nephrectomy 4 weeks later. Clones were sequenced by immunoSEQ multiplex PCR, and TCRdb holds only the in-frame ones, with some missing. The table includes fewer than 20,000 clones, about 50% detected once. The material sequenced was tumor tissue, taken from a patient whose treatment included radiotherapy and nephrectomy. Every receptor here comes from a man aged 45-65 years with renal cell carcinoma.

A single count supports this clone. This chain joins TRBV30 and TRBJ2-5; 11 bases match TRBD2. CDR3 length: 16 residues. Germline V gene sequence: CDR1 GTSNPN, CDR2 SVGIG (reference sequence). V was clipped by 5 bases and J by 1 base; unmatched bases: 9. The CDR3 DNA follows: TGTGCCTGGGGCCGTGGGACTAGCGGTACCCAAGAGACCCAGTACTTC. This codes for CAWGRGTSGTQETQYF. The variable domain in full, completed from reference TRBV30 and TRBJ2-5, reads SQTIHQWPATLVQPVGSPLSLECTVEGTSNPNLYWYRQAAGRGLQLLFYSVGIGQISSEVPQNLSASRPQDRQFILSSKKLLLSDSGFYLCAWGRGTSGTQETQYFGPGTRLLVL.

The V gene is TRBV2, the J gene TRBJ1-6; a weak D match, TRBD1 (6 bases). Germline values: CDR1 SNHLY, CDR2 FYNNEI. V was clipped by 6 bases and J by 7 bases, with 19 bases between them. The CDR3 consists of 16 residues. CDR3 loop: CASSLGGGGKNSPLHF. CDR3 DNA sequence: TGTGCCAGCAGCCTAGGTGGAGGGGGGAAGAATTCACCCCTCCACTTT.

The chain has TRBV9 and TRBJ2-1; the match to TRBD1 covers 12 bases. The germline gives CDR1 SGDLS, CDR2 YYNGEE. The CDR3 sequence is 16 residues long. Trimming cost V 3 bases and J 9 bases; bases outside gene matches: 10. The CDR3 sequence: CASSETGTGGQSEQFF. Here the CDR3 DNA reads TGTGCCAGCAGCGAAACCGGGACAGGGGGCCAAAGTGAGCAGTTCTTC.

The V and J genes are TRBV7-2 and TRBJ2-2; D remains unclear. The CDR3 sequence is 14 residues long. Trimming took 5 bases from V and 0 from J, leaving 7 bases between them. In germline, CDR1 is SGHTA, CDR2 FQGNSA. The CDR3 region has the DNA TGTGCCAGCAGCCCTGACACGAACACCGGGGAGCTGTTTTTT. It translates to CASSPDTNTGELFF.

The CDR3 DNA reads as TGTGCCAGTAGTAGGGACCTGGAAGAGACCCAGTACTTC. It yields the protein CASSRDLEETQYF. The chain joins TRBV19 to TRBJ2-5; D is tentatively TRBD1 or TRBD2 (5 bases each). The germline V and J ends were trimmed by 4 bases and 3 bases, with 9 bases remaining between them. The CDR3 sequence is 13 residues long. The germline V gene encodes CDR1 LNHDA and CDR2 SQIVND (reference sequence).

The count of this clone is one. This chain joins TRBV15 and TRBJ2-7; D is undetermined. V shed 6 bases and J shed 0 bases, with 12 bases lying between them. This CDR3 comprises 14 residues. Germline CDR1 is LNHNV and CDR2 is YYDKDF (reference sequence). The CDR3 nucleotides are TGTGCCACCAGATTCGACCGGAGCTCCTACGAGCAGTACTTC. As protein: CATRFDRSSYEQYF.

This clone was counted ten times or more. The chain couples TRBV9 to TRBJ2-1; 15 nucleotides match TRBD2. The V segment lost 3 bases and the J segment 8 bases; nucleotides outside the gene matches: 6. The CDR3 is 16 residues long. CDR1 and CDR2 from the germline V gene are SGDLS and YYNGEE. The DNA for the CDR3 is TGTGCCAGCAGCGCCCGGACTAGCGGGGGGGCCTATGAGCAGTTCTTC. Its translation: CASSARTSGGAYEQFF.

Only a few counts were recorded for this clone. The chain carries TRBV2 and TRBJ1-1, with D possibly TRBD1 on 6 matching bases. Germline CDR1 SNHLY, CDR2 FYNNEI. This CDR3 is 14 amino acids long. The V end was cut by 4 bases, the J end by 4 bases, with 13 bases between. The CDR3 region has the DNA TGTGCCAGCAGTGGCGAACAGGGTGGCACTGAAGCTTTCTTT. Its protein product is CASSGEQGGTEAFF.

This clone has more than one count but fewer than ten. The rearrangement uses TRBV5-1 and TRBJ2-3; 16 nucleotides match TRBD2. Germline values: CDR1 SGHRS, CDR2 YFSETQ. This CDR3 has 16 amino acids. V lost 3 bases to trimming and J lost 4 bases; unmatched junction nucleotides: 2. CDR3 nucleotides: TGCGCCAGCAGCTCGGGACTAGCGGGAGGGCCAGATACGCAGTATTTT. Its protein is CASSSGLAGGPDTQYF.

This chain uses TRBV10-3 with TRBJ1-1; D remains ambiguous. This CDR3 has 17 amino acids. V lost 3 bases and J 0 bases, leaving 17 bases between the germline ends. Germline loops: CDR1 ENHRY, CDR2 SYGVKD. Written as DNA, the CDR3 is TGTGCCATCAGTGAACGGGCAGACTCATCACTGAACACTGAAGCTTTCTTT. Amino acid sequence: CAISERADSSLNTEAFF.

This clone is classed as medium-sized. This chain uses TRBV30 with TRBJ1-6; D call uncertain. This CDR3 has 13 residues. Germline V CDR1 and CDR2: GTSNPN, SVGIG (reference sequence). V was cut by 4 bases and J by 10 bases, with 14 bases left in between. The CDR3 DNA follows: TGTGCCTGGACCGCCGATTTAGGATCACCCCTCCACTTT. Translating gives CAWTADLGSPLHF. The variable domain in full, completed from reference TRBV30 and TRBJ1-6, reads SQTIHQWPATLVQPVGSPLSLECTVEGTSNPNLYWYRQAAGRGLQLLFYSVGIGQISSEVPQNLSASRPQDRQFILSSKKLLLSDSGFYLCAWTADLGSPLHFGNGTRLTVT.